Sequencing of this T cell receptor (beta chain) was carried out in a study of T cell responses to AZD1222 COVID-19 vaccine (dated by TCRdb to the early 2020s). For the wider study: AZD1222 recipients whose second dose came at about 4 weeks and those whose second dose came at about 12 weeks were combined into one group, since spike-specific TCR depth and breadth did not differ between the two schedules. TCR sequencing was performed for 230 to 250 trial participants, of whom some 200 were given two doses of AZD1222 and some 26 were given two doses of MenACWY control vaccine. Trial participants were enrolled by age into subgroups of 18-55, 56-69 and 70-plus years, and around 150, 28 and 57 TCR-sequenced participants, respectively, were included in these subgroups. The investigation overall reported the following: No day 14 peak-response samples were available, so repertoires were characterized only after the peak T cell response. The 56-69-year group was small, and its depth increase did not reach significance, likely because of low power. Vaccine-associated CD4 TCRs spanned the whole spike protein, with dominant responses in regions 160-218 and 743-854. Conclusions about previously exposed vaccinees are limited because only five or six AZD1222 recipients were SARS-CoV-2 seropositive at baseline. Spike-specific TCR breadth and depth rose significantly after two AZD1222 doses compared with day 0 and with MenACWY recipients. Reportedly, almost half of the unique spike-specific TCRs recognized epitopes lying outside the regions that are mutated in the B.1.351 and B.1.1.7 variants. Participants were mostly white British and included more females than males, and it was suggested by the authors that clonal diversity may have been underestimated.

To note about this clone: What antigen it recognizes has not been identified. It has no much larger one-base neighbor in the sample; base qualities were not kept.

The V and J ends are trimmed by 7 bases and 4 bases, leaving 16 bases between them. The CDR3 starts with the cysteine, ends with the phenylalanine, and has 14 residues. The CDR3 DNA has 42 bases and is translated from base 1. Sequences MNHEY (CDR1) and SVGAGI (CDR2) are obtained from the germline V gene. The CDR3 regions of human TCRbeta chains were analyzed by immunosequencing. The authors processed their data as follows. Repertoire TCRs were matched against a reference library of SARS-CoV-2-specific TCRs generated with the MIRA antigen-specificity platform. Breadth meant the fraction of unique TCRs that were SARS-CoV-2-associated, whereas depth meant the fraction of total T cells that were SARS-CoV-2-associated. Using the MIRA data, each spike-specific TCR was mapped to the spike region that the TCR reacts to and placed in a CD4 or CD8 class. Log10-transformed breadth and depth values were compared by one-way ANOVA with Sidak's multiple comparisons tests. The source is immuneACCESS, and TCRdb retained only in-frame sequences with V and J called. Part of the clones is not carried over; for the studies checked, unresolved V genes explain less than half of this, and the remainder is unexplained. The V and J calls and clone size come from that table; D and trimming were worked out from the DNA. The sample table holds more than 95,000 clones, of which around 89% were seen once. The ten largest clones take up approximately 7.5% of the sample.

Explained via the paper, the time point label denotes: baseline before first vaccination. The vaccinee samples were drawn from two UK trials, COV001 and COV002, one of which was a single-blind randomized controlled phase 2/3 trial testing AZD1222 (ChAdOx1 nCoV-19) in healthy adults. Trial participant PBMC samples were collected at day 0 and day 28 after the second dose for TCRbeta chain sequencing. This chain is built from TRBV6-5 and TRBJ1-2; TRBD1 is a possible D gene, resting on 6 matching bases. Sequencing used peripheral blood, obtained on day 0 of AZD1222 vaccination. The clonotype was recovered from an adult in good health. Here the CDR3 is given as CASITMTGSYGYTF. The DNA sequence follows: TGTGCCAGCATAACGATGACAGGTAGCTATGGCTACACCTTC.